Below, 14 T cell receptor beta chains from the same sample are listed, as sequenced in a study of TIL therapy for anti-PD-1-resistant metastatic lung cancer. The immunoSEQ assay was v3. Measured with immunoSEQ multiplex PCR; TCRdb has only the in-frame clones, and not every one. The sample lists some 60,000 clones; 73% were seen once. Sample time point: pre-treatment sample, taken before nivolumab and TIL therapy. This specimen was blood, taken at baseline. All receptors come from a person aged 25 to 85 with non-small cell lung cancer.

V is TRBV5-1 and J is TRBJ2-7; D is ambiguous. The CDR3 is 16 residues long. Germline assignment: CDR1 SGHRS and CDR2 YFSETQ. Trimming pared 3 bases from V and 0 bases from J, leaving 16 bases between. Here the CDR3 DNA reads TGCGCCAGCAGCTACGGCGGTCCAGATAGCTCCTACGAGCAGTACTTC. It yields the protein CASSYGGPDSSYEQYF.

This chain links TRBV6-5 with TRBJ1-6; TRBD1 matches at 9 bases. V shed 5 bases, J shed 6 bases, and the junction held 2 bases outside the gene matches. The CDR3 spans 14 residues. Germline assignment: CDR1 MNHEY and CDR2 SVGAGI. Here the CDR3 DNA reads TGTGCCAGCAGTCGGGACAGGGTTAATTCACCCCTCCACTTT. Encoded protein: CASSRDRVNSPLHF.

The V call is TRBV2, the J call TRBJ2-1, with D possibly being TRBD1 (5 bases). This CDR3 comprises 14 residues. The V and J ends lost 2 bases and 8 bases respectively, with 13 bases between them. Germline loops: CDR1 SNHLY, CDR2 FYNNEI. This CDR3 reads CASSELRGPDEQFF. Here the CDR3 DNA reads TGTGCCAGCAGTGAATTAAGGGGCCCGGATGAGCAGTTCTTC.

The chain has TRBV4-1 and TRBJ2-1; 7 bases agree with TRBD2. J lost 10 bases, V lost 6 bases, and 15 bases had no gene match. This CDR3 comprises 15 residues. The germline CDR1 and CDR2 sequences are MGHRA and YSYEKL. The CDR3: CASSPIAGRAEEQFF. CDR3 in DNA: TGCGCCAGCAGTCCTATAGCGGGCAGGGCGGAGGAGCAGTTCTTC.

This clone was seen a few times. The chain uses TRBV19 and TRBJ1-1, with D possibly being TRBD1 (6 bases). The CDR3 runs to 13 residues. Trimming pared 5 bases from V and 0 bases from J, leaving 7 bases between. The germline gives CDR1 LNHDA, CDR2 SQIVND (reference sequence). CDR3 sequence reads: CASSWGLNTEAFF. The CDR3 nucleotides read TGTGCCAGTAGTTGGGGGCTGAACACTGAAGCTTTCTTT.

This chain links TRBV30 with TRBJ2-3, with unresolved D. This CDR3 has 12 residues. V lost 5 bases to trimming and J lost 4 bases, with 10 bases between them. Per the germline V gene, CDR1 is GTSNPN and CDR2 is SVGIG (reference sequence). The CDR3, as DNA: TGTGCCTGGGGTAGGACCGCAGATACGCAGTATTTT. It translates to CAWGRTADTQYF. Supplemented by reference TRBV30 and TRBJ2-3, the full variable domain reads SQTIHQWPATLVQPVGSPLSLECTVEGTSNPNLYWYRQAAGRGLQLLFYSVGIGQISSEVPQNLSASRPQDRQFILSSKKLLLSDSGFYLCAWGRTADTQYFGPGTRLTVL.

This chain uses TRBV6-4 with TRBJ1-5; D gene unclear. Trimming removed 6 bases from V and 9 bases from J, with 6 bases in between. The CDR3 is 10 residues long. Germline values: CDR1 MRHNA, CDR2 SNTAGT. CDR3 DNA sequence: TGTGCCAGCAGCGCCTGGCCCCAGCATTTT. It yields the protein CASSAWPQHF.

This chain uses TRBV27 with TRBJ1-6; 7 positions agree with TRBD1. J gave up 9 bases and V 0 bases, and 5 bases lay outside the gene matches. The CDR3 loop spans 15 amino acids. The germline gives CDR1 MNHEY, CDR2 SMNVEV (reference sequence). The CDR3 nucleotides are TGTGCCAGCAGTTTATCGCCAGGGGGGTTTTCACCCCTCCACTTT. Translation: CASSLSPGGFSPLHF.

The chain recombines TRBV6-6 with TRBJ1-5; weak D call: TRBD1 (6 bases). Per germline, CDR1 MNHNY and CDR2 SVGAGI (reference sequence). V lost 6 bases, J lost 4 bases, and 13 bases lay in between. The CDR3 loop spans 14 amino acids. The CDR3 bases are TGTGCCAGCAGCCCGACCGGACAGAATCAGCCCCAGCATTTT. Amino acids: CASSPTGQNQPQHF.

The CDR3 region has the DNA TGTGCCAGCAGCGTATTTTCGGGCGGCTCCTACGAGCAGTACTTC. Translation: CASSVFSGGSYEQYF. The rearrangement joins TRBV9 to TRBJ2-7; D remains unclear. The CDR3 consists of 15 residues. Per germline, CDR1 SGDLS and CDR2 YYNGEE. Trimming removed 1 base from V and 0 bases from J, with 11 bases in between.

This chain uses TRBV30 with TRBJ2-7, with 8 nucleotides matching TRBD2. The V and J ends lost 3 bases and 8 bases, in that order; junction bases with no gene match: 12. The CDR3 loop spans 14 amino acids. Germline CDR1 and CDR2: GTSNPN and SVGIG (reference sequence). The CDR3 region has the DNA TGTGCCTGGAGATTCGGGAGGGCCTCAAGGCAGCAGTACTTC. Translated: CAWRFGRASRQQYF. The complete variable domain, with remaining parts taken from reference TRBV30 and TRBJ2-7, reads SQTIHQWPATLVQPVGSPLSLECTVEGTSNPNLYWYRQAAGRGLQLLFYSVGIGQISSEVPQNLSASRPQDRQFILSSKKLLLSDSGFYLCAWRFGRASRQQYFGPGTRLTVT.

The rearrangement uses TRBV5-6 and TRBJ1-3; a weak D match, TRBD1 (6 bases). Germline lookup yields CDR1 SGHDT and CDR2 YYEEEE. The V end was cut by 4 bases, the J end by 0 bases, with 20 bases between. The CDR3 loop spans 18 amino acids. CDR3 protein: CASSAGTNPFISGNTIYF. CDR3 coding DNA: TGTGCCAGCAGCGCCGGGACAAACCCCTTTATCTCTGGAAACACCATATATTTT.

V is TRBV6-1 and J is TRBJ1-5; no reliable D call. CDR3 length equals 12 residues. V was pared by 5 bases and J by 2 bases, with 4 bases between. The germline V gene has CDR1 MNHNS and CDR2 SASEGT. The CDR3: CASSTGNQPQHF. CDR3 nucleotides: TGTGCCAGCAGTACTGGCAATCAGCCCCAGCATTTT.

The J gene is TRBJ2-7, the V gene TRBV2; tentatively, D is TRBD2 (5 bases). The V gene's germline CDR1 is SNHLY and CDR2 FYNNEI. V dropped 4 bases and J dropped 6 bases, with 16 bases sitting between them. The length of the CDR3 is 14 residues. The CDR3 bases are TGTGCCAGCAGTGTGAGGGTGAAGGCGGCCGAGCAGTACTTC. It codes for CASSVRVKAAEQYF.